This TCR beta chain appears in the sequencing data of a study of blood T cell repertoires in COVID-19. The CDR3 contains 14 residues. Germline CDR1 reads ENHRY; CDR2 reads SYGVKD. Between the trimmed V and J ends, which lost 2 bases and 3 bases, there was a span of 10 bases. Libraries were prepared by immunoSEQ multiplex PCR; TCRdb keeps only in-frame clonotypes and omits some of them. The table shows hundreds of thousands of clones, with 82% occurring only once. This rearrangement joins TRBV10-3 to TRBJ2-5; D gene uncertain. The sequence was collected from a woman in her sixties or seventies with active or convalescent COVID-19. Material: peripheral blood. The CDR3 nucleotides are TGTGCCATCAGTGAGACCGAGGTGGAAGAGACCCAGTACTTC. Residues: CAISETEVEETQYF.